The 8 T cell receptor beta chains below all came from one sample that was sequenced in a study of blood T cell repertoires in COVID-19. Profiled with immunoSEQ multiplex PCR; TCRdb holds only in-frame clones, not every one. The table has over 300,000 clones, 85% to 90% seen once. Sample: peripheral blood. The receptors come from a man aged 18 to 29 with active or convalescent COVID-19.

This sequence joins TRBV28 and TRBJ1-4; weak D call: TRBD1 (6 bases). This CDR3 has 15 amino acids. From germline, CDR1 is MDHEN and CDR2 SYDVKM. V gave up 6 bases and J gave up 7 bases, with 18 bases separating them. This CDR3 is CASSTTGLGGEKLFF. The CDR3, as DNA: TGTGCCAGCAGCACGACAGGTCTTGGGGGTGAAAAACTGTTTTTT. Full variable domain (rest looked up from reference TRBV28 and TRBJ1-4): DVKVTQSSRYLVKRTGEKVFLECVQDMDHENMFWYRQDPGLGLRLIYFSYDVKMKEKGDIPEGYSVSREKKERFSLILESASTNQTSMYLCASSTTGLGGEKLFFGSGTQLSVL.

This clone has only one observation. The CDR3, as DNA: TGTGCCAGCAGCTCAAACAGGGGCCACTCGCAGTTCTTC. Its translation: CASSSNRGHSQFF. The V call is TRBV7-9, the J call TRBJ2-1; the match to TRBD1 covers 7 bases. This CDR3 contains 13 residues. After removal of 4 bases from V and 12 bases from J, the junction contained 9 bases not matched to a gene. Germline lookup yields CDR1 SEHNR and CDR2 FQNEAQ (reference sequence).

This clone came up once. The V gene is TRBV12-3 or TRBV12-4, the J gene TRBJ1-1, with D unresolved. The CDR3 runs 12 residues. Trimming shortened V by 3 bases and J by 6 bases, and 8 bases separated the two germline ends. The CDR3 DNA reads TGTGCCAGCAGTTTGCGCGTGGCTGAAGCTTTCTTT. Its translation: CASSLRVAEAFF.

The CDR3, as DNA: TGTGCCAGCTCACCCCTAGCGGGAGGAGGGGATACGCAGTATTTT. Translation: CASSPLAGGGDTQYF. The chain links TRBV18 to TRBJ2-3; TRBD2 aligns across 11 bases. CDR3 size: 15 residues. V lost 3 bases and J lost 6; bases outside the gene matches: 5. Germline loops: CDR1 KGHSH, CDR2 LQKENI.

Remarks on this clone: Other DNA variants within this sample encode the same CDR3. The genes are TRBV27 and TRBJ1-2; unclear D gene. Trimming pared 3 bases from V and 4 bases from J, leaving 6 bases between. Germline lookup yields CDR1 MNHEY and CDR2 SMNVEV (reference sequence). The length of the CDR3 is 12 residues. The DNA for the CDR3 is TGTGCCAGCAGTTTCCGGGGCTATGGCTACACCTTC. This translates into CASSFRGYGYTF.

The J gene is TRBJ1-5, the V gene TRBV28; weak D call: TRBD1 (6 bases). There are 15 residues in the CDR3. V was shortened by 7 bases and J by 0 bases, with 13 bases between the two germline ends. Germline CDR1 is MDHEN and CDR2 is SYDVKM. CDR3 sequence reads: CASTRTDVSNQPQHF. CDR3 nucleotide sequence: TGTGCCAGCACCCGGACAGATGTTAGCAATCAGCCCCAGCATTTT.

The chain uses TRBV19 and TRBJ1-5; the match to TRBD1 covers 9 bases. The trim removed 10 bases at V and 4 bases at J, leaving 11 bases unmatched. The CDR3 totals 15 residues. Germline CDR1 LNHDA, CDR2 SQIVND (reference sequence). The CDR3 region has the DNA TGTGCCACTTCCACGACAGGGGGTTCTAATCAGCCCCAGCATTTT. This encodes CATSTTGGSNQPQHF.

This clone was counted a single time. The chain is built from TRBV4-1 and TRBJ1-1; D is undetermined. Germline-derived CDR1 and CDR2 are MGHRA and YSYEKL. The CDR3 loop spans 18 amino acids. V gave up 2 bases and J gave up 1 base, with 20 bases separating them. CDR3 sequence (DNA): TGCGCCAGCAGCCAACCCACGATCGCGTCCAGGAAGAACACTGAAGCTTTCTTT. This translates into CASSQPTIASRKNTEAFF.